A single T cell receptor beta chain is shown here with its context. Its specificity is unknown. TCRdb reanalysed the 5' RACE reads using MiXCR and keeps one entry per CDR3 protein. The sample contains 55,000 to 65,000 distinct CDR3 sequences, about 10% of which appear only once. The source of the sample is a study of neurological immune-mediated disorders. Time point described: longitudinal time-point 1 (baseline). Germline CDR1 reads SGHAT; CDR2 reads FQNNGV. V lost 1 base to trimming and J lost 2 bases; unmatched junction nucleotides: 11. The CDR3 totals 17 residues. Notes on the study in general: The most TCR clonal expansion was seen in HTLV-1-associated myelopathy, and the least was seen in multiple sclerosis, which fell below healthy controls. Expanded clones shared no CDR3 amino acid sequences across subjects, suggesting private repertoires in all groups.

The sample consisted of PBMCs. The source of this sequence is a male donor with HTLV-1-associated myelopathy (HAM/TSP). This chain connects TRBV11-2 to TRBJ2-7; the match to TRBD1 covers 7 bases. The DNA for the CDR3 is TGTGCCAGCAGCTTAGCCACCGGGACAGTCCTCACCTACGAGCAGTACTTC. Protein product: CASSLATGTVLTYEQYF.